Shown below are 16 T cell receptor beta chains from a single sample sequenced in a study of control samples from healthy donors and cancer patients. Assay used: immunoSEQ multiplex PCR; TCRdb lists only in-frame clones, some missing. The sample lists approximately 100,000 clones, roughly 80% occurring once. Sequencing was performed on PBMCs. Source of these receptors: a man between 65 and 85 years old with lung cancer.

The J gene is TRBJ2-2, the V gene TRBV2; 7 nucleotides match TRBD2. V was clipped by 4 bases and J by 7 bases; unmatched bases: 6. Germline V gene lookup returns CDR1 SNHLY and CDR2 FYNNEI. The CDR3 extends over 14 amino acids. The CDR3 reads CASSVGLGYGELFF. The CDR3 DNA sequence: TGTGCCAGCAGTGTAGGACTAGGGTACGGGGAGCTGTTTTTT.

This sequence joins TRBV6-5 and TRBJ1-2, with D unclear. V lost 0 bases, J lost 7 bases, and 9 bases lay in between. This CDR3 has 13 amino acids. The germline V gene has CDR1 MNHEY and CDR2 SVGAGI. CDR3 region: CASSYSSLGGYTF. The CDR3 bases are TGTGCCAGCAGTTACTCGTCCCTGGGTGGCTACACCTTC.

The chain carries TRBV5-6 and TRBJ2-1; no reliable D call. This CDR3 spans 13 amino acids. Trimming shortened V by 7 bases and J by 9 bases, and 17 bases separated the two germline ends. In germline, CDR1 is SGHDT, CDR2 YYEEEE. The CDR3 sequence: CASLLSGGGEQFF. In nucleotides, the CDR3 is TGTGCCAGCCTTTTATCGGGTGGTGGTGAGCAGTTCTTC.

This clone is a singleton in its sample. The CDR3: CASSRRDTEAFF. CDR3 DNA sequence: TGTGCCAGCAGCCGGAGGGACACTGAAGCTTTCTTT. This chain links TRBV7-9 with TRBJ1-1; D ambiguous. V was cut by 5 bases and J by 3 bases, with 7 bases left in between. CDR1 SEHNR and CDR2 FQNEAQ come from the germline V gene (reference sequence). The CDR3 loop spans 12 amino acids.

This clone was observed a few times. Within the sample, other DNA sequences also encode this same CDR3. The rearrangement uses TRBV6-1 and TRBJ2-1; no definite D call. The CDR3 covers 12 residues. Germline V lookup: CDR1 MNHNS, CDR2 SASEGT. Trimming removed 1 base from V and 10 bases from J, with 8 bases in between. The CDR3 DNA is TGTGCCAGCAGTGAAGAAGGTTACGAGCAGTTCTTC. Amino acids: CASSEEGYEQFF.

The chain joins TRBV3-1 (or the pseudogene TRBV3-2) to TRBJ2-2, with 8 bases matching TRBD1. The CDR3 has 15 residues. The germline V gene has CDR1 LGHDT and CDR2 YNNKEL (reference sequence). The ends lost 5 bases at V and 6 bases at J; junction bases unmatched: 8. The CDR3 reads CASSSGTGLPGELFF. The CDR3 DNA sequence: TGTGCCAGCAGCTCCGGGACAGGACTTCCCGGGGAGCTGTTTTTT.

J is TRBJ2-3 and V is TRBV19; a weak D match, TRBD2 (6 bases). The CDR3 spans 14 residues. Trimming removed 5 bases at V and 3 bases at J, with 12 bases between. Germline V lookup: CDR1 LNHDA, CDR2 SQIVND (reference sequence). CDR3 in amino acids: CASSWSSGTDTQYF. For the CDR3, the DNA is TGTGCCAGTAGTTGGAGTAGCGGAACAGATACGCAGTATTTT.

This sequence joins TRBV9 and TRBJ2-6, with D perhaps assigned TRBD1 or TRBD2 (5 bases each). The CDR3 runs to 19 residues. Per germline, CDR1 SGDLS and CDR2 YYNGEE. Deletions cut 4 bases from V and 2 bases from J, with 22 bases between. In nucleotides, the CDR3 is TGTGCCAGCAGCCTACTCCCGGGACCAGGCCTCACTGGGGCCAACGTCCTGACTTTC. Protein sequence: CASSLLPGPGLTGANVLTF.

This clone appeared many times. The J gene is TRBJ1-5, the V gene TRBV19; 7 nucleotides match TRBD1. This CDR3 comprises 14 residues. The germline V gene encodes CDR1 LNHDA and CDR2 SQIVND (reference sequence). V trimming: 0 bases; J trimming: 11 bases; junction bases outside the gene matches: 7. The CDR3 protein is CASSIEGTAGAQHF. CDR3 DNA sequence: TGTGCCAGTAGTATAGAGGGGACAGCAGGGGCCCAGCATTTT.

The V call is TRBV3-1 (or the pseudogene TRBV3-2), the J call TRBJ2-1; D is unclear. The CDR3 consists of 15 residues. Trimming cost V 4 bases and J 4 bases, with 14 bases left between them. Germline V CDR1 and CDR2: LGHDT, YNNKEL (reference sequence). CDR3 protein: CASSRTSGLYNEQFF. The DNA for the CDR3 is TGTGCCAGCAGCCGAACAAGTGGGCTTTACAATGAGCAGTTCTTC.

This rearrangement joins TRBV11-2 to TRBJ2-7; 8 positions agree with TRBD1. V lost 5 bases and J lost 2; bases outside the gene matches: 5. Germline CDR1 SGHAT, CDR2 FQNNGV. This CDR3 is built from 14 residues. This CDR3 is CASSLSGQAYEQYF. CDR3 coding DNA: TGTGCCAGCAGCCTCTCGGGACAGGCCTACGAGCAGTACTTC.

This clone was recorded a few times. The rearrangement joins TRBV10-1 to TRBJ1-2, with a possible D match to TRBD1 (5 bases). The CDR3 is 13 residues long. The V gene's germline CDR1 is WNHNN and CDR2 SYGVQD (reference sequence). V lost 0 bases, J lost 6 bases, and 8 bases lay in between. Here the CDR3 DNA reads TGCGCCAGCAGTGAGTCGGGGGTAAATGGCTACACCTTC. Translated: CASSESGVNGYTF.

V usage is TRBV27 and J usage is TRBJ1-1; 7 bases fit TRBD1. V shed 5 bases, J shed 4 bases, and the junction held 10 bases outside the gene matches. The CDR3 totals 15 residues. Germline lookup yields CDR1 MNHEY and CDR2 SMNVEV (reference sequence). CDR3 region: CASSPREGAITEAFF. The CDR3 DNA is TGTGCCAGCAGTCCCCGGGAGGGGGCGATCACTGAAGCTTTCTTT.

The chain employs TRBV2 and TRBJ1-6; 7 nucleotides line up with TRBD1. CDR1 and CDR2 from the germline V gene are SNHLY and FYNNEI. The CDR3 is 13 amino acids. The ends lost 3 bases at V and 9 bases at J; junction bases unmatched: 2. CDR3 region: CASSDQGGSPLHF. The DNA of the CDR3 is TGTGCCAGCAGTGACCAGGGGGGTTCACCCCTCCACTTT.

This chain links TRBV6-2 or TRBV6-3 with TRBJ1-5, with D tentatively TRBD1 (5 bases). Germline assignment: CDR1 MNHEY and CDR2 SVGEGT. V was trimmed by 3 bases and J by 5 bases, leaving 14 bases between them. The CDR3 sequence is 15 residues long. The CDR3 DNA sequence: TGTGCCAGCAGTTATGGGGGAGGCATTTATCAGCCCCAGCATTTT. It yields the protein CASSYGGGIYQPQHF.

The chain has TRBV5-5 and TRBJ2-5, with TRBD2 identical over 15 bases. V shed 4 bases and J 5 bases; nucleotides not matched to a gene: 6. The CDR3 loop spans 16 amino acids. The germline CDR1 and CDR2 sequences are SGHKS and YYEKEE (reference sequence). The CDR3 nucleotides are TGTGCCAGCAGCACCCGGACTAGCGGGGGGGATGAGACCCAGTACTTC. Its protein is CASSTRTSGGDETQYF.